This T cell receptor beta chain stems from a study of blood T cells in healthy people across ages. Samples each had at least 5.5 micrograms of total RNA extracted. Using a J-beta primer mix together with a sample-barcoded 5' primer, a second PCR was run for roughly 6 to 12 cycles. A template-switch adaptor that had 12 random nucleotides put a tag on each cDNA molecule. There were at least 2.5 million CDR3-containing paired-end reads obtained from each sample. TCRdb processed the 5' RACE reads anew with MiXCR; each CDR3 protein has one entry. Here the sample spans around 280,000 distinct CDR3 sequences, 27% being singletons. In germline, CDR1 is MGHRA, CDR2 YSYEKL. The CDR3 is made up of 15 amino acids. V lost 4 bases and J 2 bases, leaving 13 bases between the germline ends. In its sample, this clonotype was seen once.

The sequence was obtained from a woman between 70 and 85 years old in good health. The chain carries TRBV4-1 and TRBJ2-3, with D possibly TRBD2 on 6 matching bases. The source material was blood. The CDR3 loop reads CASSRNWGDTDTQYF. Here the CDR3 DNA reads TGCGCCAGCAGCCGCAATTGGGGGGACACAGATACGCAGTATTTT.